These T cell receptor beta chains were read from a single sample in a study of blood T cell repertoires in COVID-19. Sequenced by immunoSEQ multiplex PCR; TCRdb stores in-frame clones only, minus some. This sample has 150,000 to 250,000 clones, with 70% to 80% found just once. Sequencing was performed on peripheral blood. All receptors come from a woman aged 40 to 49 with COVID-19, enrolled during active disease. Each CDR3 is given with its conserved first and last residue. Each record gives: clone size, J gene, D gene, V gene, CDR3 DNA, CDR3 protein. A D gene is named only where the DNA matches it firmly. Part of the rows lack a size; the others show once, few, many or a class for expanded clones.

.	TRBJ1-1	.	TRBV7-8	TGTGCCAGCAGTCCCCCAGGGGTCGGGACTGAAGCTTTCTTT	CASSPPGVGTEAFF
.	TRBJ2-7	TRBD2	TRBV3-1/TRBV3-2	TGTGCCAGCAGCCAGTATGGATTAGCGGGCCCCAGCTCCTACGAGCAGTACTTC	CASSQYGLAGPSSYEQYF
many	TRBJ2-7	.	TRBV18	TGTGCCAGCTCACGGTTCGACTTTTCGTCCTACGAGCAGTACTTC	CASSRFDFSSYEQYF
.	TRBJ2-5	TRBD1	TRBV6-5	TGTGCCAGCAGTTCGGGACAGGGGCCTCAAGAGACCCAGTACTTC	CASSSGQGPQETQYF
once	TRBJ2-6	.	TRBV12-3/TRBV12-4	TGTGCCAGCAGCGACTATAGGGCCAACGTCCTGACTTTC	CASSDYRANVLTF
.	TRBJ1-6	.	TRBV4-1	TGCGCCAGCAGCCGGAGGGAGGGTGATAATTCACCCCTCCACTTT	CASSRREGDNSPLHF
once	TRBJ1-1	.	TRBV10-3	TGTGCCATCAGTGAGGGTCCGGGAGGGGGGACTGAAGCTTTCTTT	CAISEGPGGGTEAFF
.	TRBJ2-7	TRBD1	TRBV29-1	TGCAGCGGACAGGGATTCTCCCCCTACGAGCAGTACTTC	CSGQGFSPYEQYF
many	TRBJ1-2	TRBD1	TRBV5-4	TGTGCCAGCGCCTGGACAGGGGGTTATGGCTACACCTTC	CASAWTGGYGYTF
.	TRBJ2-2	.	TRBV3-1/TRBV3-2	TGTGCCAGCAGCCAGGGAGCTCCGAACACCGGGGAGCTGTTTTTT	CASSQGAPNTGELFF
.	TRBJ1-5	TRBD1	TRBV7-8	TGTGCCAGCAGCCCAAGGGGACAGGGAGGAAATCAGCCCCAGCATTTT	CASSPRGQGGNQPQHF
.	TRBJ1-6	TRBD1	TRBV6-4	TGTGCCAGCAGCGATGGACAGGGGGAGGGATCACCCCTCCACTTT	CASSDGQGEGSPLHF
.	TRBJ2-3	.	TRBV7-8	TGTGCCAGCAGCTTAGGTAGCACCCCGAGGAGCACAGATACGCAGTATTTT	CASSLGSTPRSTDTQYF
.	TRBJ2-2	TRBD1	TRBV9	TGTGCCAGCAGCGTAGCTACAGGGGGTAACACCGGGGAGCTGTTTTTT	CASSVATGGNTGELFF
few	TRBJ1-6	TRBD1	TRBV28	TGTGCCAGCAATAACAGGGGCACCGTCTATAATTCACCCCTCCACTTT	CASNNRGTVYNSPLHF
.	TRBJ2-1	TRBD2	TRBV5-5	TGTGCCAGCAGCTTGGCGGCGGGGGGGCTTAATGAGCAGTTCTTC	CASSLAAGGLNEQFF
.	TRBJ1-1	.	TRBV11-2	TGTGCCAGCAGCCCTTTAATCGGGAAGGCGTCGGGGAACACTGAAGCTTTCTTT	CASSPLIGKASGNTEAFF
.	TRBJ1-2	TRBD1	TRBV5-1	TGCGCCAGCAGCTTGGAGGGGGCAGGAGTCTATGGCTACACCTTC	CASSLEGAGVYGYTF
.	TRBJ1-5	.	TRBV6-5	TGTGCCAGCAGTTACTCAGCGGGTCAGCCCCAGCATTTT	CASSYSAGQPQHF
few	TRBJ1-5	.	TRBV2	TGTGCCAGCAGTGATCGCAGCCTAGATCAGCCCCAGCATTTT	CASSDRSLDQPQHF
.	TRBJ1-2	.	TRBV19	TGTGCCAGTTCCCGTTCGGGAGACTATGGCTACACCTTC	CASSRSGDYGYTF
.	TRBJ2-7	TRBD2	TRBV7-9	TGTGCCAGCAGCTCAAGCGGGGGGGTCTACGAGCAGTACTTC	CASSSSGGVYEQYF
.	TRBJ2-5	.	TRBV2	TGTGCCAGCGGGAGAGGACTCCCGCAAGAGACCCAGTACTTC	CASGRGLPQETQYF
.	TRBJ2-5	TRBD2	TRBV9	TGTGCCAGCAGCGTAGGAATTAGCGGGGGGGCAGAGACCCAGTACTTC	CASSVGISGGAETQYF
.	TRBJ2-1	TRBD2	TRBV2	TGTGCCAGCGGGAGAGTAGCGGGGGGGCCCCATGAGCAGTTCTTC	CASGRVAGGPHEQFF
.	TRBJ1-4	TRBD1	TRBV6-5	TGTGCCAGCAGTCCCCGGACAGGCCTCTATGAAAAACTGTTTTTT	CASSPRTGLYEKLFF
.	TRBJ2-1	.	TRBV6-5	TGTGCCAGCAGTCCAACCTACAATGAGCAGTTCTTC	CASSPTYNEQFF
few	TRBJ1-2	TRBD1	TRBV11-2	TGTGCCAGCAGCTTGACAGGGTACGGCTACACCTTC	CASSLTGYGYTF
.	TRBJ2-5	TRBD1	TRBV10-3	TGTGCCATTACCTCGGACAGGGGCATAGAGACCCAGTACTTC	CAITSDRGIETQYF
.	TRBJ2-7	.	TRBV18	TGTGCCAGCTCACCACCTGGCCAGGGGAGCTCCTACGAGCAGTACTTC	CASSPPGQGSSYEQYF
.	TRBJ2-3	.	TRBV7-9	TGTGCCAGCAGCCCACCTATCCCTAGCACAGATACGCAGTATTTT	CASSPPIPSTDTQYF
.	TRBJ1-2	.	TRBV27	TGTGCCAGCAGTTTTACCAGGGCAAACTATGGCTACACCTTC	CASSFTRANYGYTF
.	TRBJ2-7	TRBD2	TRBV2	TGTGCCAGCAGTGACACGCGAGCGGGGGAGCAGTACTTC	CASSDTRAGEQYF
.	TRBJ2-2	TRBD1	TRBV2	TGTGCCAGCCGCAGCCGGGACAGGGCATGGGCCGGGGAGCTGTTTTTT	CASRSRDRAWAGELFF
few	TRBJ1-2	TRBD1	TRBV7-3	TGTGCCAGCAGCCAAGGGACAGGGGCGGGTGGCTACACCTTC	CASSQGTGAGGYTF
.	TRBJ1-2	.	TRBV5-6	TGTGCCAGCAGCTTGGCCAGGGCTAACTATGGCTACACCTTC	CASSLARANYGYTF
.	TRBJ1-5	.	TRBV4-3	TGCGCCAGCAGCCAAGATCGGTGGTCAGGGAAGCAGCCCCAGCATTTT	CASSQDRWSGKQPQHF
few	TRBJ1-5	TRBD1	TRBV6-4	TGTGCCAGCAGCGAGGGACAGGGGGCAGGTCAGCCCCAGCATTTT	CASSEGQGAGQPQHF
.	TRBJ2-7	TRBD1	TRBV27	TGTGCCAGCAGTTTATCCTGGGCGCCGGGACAGGGGGTCGAGCAGTACTTC	CASSLSWAPGQGVEQYF
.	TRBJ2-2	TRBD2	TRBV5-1	TGCGCCAGCAGCTCCGCGGGACTAGCGGGACGGGAGCTGTTTTTT	CASSSAGLAGRELFF
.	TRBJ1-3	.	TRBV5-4	TGTGCCAGCAGCCTGGAGAGTGGCGGGGCTGGAAACACCATATATTTT	CASSLESGGAGNTIYF
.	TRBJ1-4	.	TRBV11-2	TGTGCCAGCAGCTCGGAGAAAGGGGAACTGTTTTTT	CASSSEKGELFF
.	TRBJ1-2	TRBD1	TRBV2	TGTGCCAGCAGCACAGGGGGCGCCTATGGCTACACCTTC	CASSTGGAYGYTF